This T cell receptor beta chain was sequenced for a study of T cell changes during pregnancy in multiple sclerosis. Assay used: immunoSEQ multiplex PCR; TCRdb lists only in-frame clones, some missing. The repertoire has tens of thousands of clones, around 88% of them found once; the top ten carry 3% to 3.5%. The length of the CDR3 is 15 residues. V was cut by 2 bases and J by 0 bases, with 8 bases left in between. Germline loops: CDR1 SGHRS, CDR2 YFSETQ. The chain has TRBV5-1 and TRBJ2-2; D possibly corresponds to TRBD1 (5 bases). The TCR sequence derives from a female donor in good health, enrolled as a control in a pregnancy study. The source material was CD4+ T cells from peripheral blood mononuclear cells, sampled in the first trimester of pregnancy. CDR3 coding DNA: TGCGCCAGCAGCTTAGACAGTGCGAACACCGGGGAGCTGTTTTTT. It yields the protein CASSLDSANTGELFF.